These 31 T cell receptor beta chains originate from one sample sequenced in a study of blood T cell repertoires in COVID-19. Sequenced by immunoSEQ multiplex PCR; TCRdb stores in-frame clones only, minus some. The repertoire includes some 99,000 clones, roughly 82% of them detected once, and under 8% sits in the top ten. Sequencing input: peripheral blood. The source of these receptors is a woman at least 80 years old with active or convalescent COVID-19.

J is TRBJ2-1 and V is TRBV10-3; TRBD2 might be the D (5 bases). The CDR3 is made up of 13 amino acids. The V end lost 8 bases, the J end lost 3 bases, and 11 bases lay between the germline ends. Germline V gene data show CDR1 as ENHRY and CDR2 as SYGVKD. Here the CDR3 DNA reads TGTGCCATCCGCACGGGAAACTACAATGAGCAGTTCTTC. It is translated as CAIRTGNYNEQFF.

This chain joins TRBV3-1 (or the pseudogene TRBV3-2) and TRBJ2-1, with a possible D match to TRBD2 (5 bases). V dropped 4 bases and J dropped 1 base, with 8 bases sitting between them. From germline, CDR1 is LGHDT and CDR2 YNNKEL (reference sequence). This CDR3 comprises 14 residues. CDR3 loop: CASSPPGSYNEQFF. The CDR3 nucleotides read TGTGCCAGCAGCCCCCCGGGGTCCTACAATGAGCAGTTCTTC.

The chain combines TRBV9 with TRBJ1-3; no firm D call. This CDR3 is 15 amino acids long. Trimming left V 3 bases short and J 0 bases short, with 10 bases between. The V gene's germline CDR1 is SGDLS and CDR2 YYNGEE. CDR3 DNA: TGTGCCAGCAGCGGCGACGGAGCCTCTGGAAACACCATATATTTT. Amino acid sequence: CASSGDGASGNTIYF.

This clone came up once. This chain joins TRBV10-1 and TRBJ2-1; 7 positions match TRBD2. V trimming: 5 bases; J trimming: 9 bases; junction bases outside the gene matches: 10. The CDR3 loop spans 14 amino acids. In germline, CDR1 is WNHNN, CDR2 SYGVQD (reference sequence). Here the CDR3 reads CASSPGQAGLEQFF. The CDR3 nucleotides are TGCGCCAGCAGTCCCGGCCAAGCGGGACTTGAGCAGTTCTTC.

This clone turned up a few times. V usage is TRBV12-5 and J usage is TRBJ1-1, with a weak D call TRBD1 (5 bases). Germline-derived CDR1 and CDR2 are LGHNT and FRNRAP. Trimming pared 1 base from V and 4 bases from J, leaving 7 bases between. The CDR3 has 13 amino acids. The CDR3 is CASGLAGGTEAFF. The CDR3 coding sequence is TGTGCTAGTGGTTTGGCGGGGGGCACTGAAGCTTTCTTT. The full variable domain, completed using reference TRBV12-5 and TRBJ1-1, is DARVTQTPRHKVTEMGQEVTMRCQPILGHNTVFWYRQTMMQGLELLAYFRNRAPLDDSGMPKDRFSAEMPDATLATLKIQPSEPRDSAVYFCASGLAGGTEAFFGQGTRLTVV.

The chain uses TRBV3-1 (or the pseudogene TRBV3-2) and TRBJ1-3; TRBD1 aligns across 9 bases. V lost 4 bases to trimming and J lost 2 bases; unmatched junction nucleotides: 6. This CDR3 comprises 16 residues. Germline assignment: CDR1 LGHDT and CDR2 YNNKEL (reference sequence). CDR3 region: CASSLGTGRAGNTIYF. CDR3 nucleotides: TGTGCCAGCAGCCTTGGGACAGGGCGGGCTGGAAACACCATATATTTT.

This clone was counted a few times. The chain couples TRBV28 to TRBJ1-5; possibly TRBD1 for D (5 bases). Trimming left V 3 bases short and J 3 bases short, with 9 bases between. The CDR3 has 14 residues. Germline V gives CDR1 MDHEN, CDR2 SYDVKM. The CDR3 protein is CASSLGGTNQPQHF. CDR3 DNA sequence: TGTGCCAGCAGTTTGGGGGGGACCAATCAGCCCCAGCATTTT.

This clone was detected only a few times. The V and J genes are TRBV9 and TRBJ2-3; 7 bases match TRBD2. The CDR3 has 14 amino acids. Looked up from germline, CDR1 is SGDLS and CDR2 is YYNGEE. With 6 bases clipped from V and 4 bases from J, the junction kept 8 bases outside the gene matches. The CDR3 coding sequence is TGTGCCAGCAAATCGGGCGGGAGTTCAGATACGCAGTATTTT. Its translation: CASKSGGSSDTQYF.

The chain uses TRBV6-1 and TRBJ2-2; 9 nucleotides align to TRBD2. The CDR3 runs 16 residues. Trimming at V came to 4 bases and at J to 5 bases, leaving 8 bases not matched to a gene. Germline assignment: CDR1 MNHNS and CDR2 SASEGT. The CDR3 region is CASSVASGRSTGELFF. CDR3 bases: TGTGCCAGCAGTGTGGCCAGCGGGAGGTCTACCGGGGAGCTGTTTTTT.

This chain uses TRBV6-1 with TRBJ2-1, with D possibly TRBD2 on 6 matching bases. The ends were cut back, 2 bases at V and 6 bases at J, with 17 bases in the middle. Per germline, CDR1 MNHNS and CDR2 SASEGT. The CDR3 consists of 16 residues. The CDR3 loop is CASSERRVPSGNEQFF. CDR3 sequence (DNA): TGTGCCAGCAGTGAAAGGAGGGTTCCCAGTGGCAATGAGCAGTTCTTC.

The chain carries TRBV18 and TRBJ2-5; D remains unclear. The length of the CDR3 is 15 residues. Trimming cost V 0 bases and J 0 bases, with 8 bases left between them. Germline V gene lookup returns CDR1 KGHSH and CDR2 LQKENI. The CDR3 DNA reads TGTGCCAGCTCACCACCCGCGGAGTACCAAGAGACCCAGTACTTC. It yields the protein CASSPPAEYQETQYF. Supplemented by reference TRBV18 and TRBJ2-5, the full variable domain reads NAGVMQNPRHLVRRRGQEARLRCSPMKGHSHVYWYRQLPEEGLKFMVYLQKENIIDESGMPKERFSAEFPKEGPSILRIQQVVRGDSAAYFCASSPPAEYQETQYFGPGTRLLVL.

The rearrangement uses TRBV27 and TRBJ2-1; weak D call: TRBD2 (6 bases). The CDR3 has 14 amino acids. Germline V gene lookup returns CDR1 MNHEY and CDR2 SMNVEV (reference sequence). V was trimmed by 4 bases and J by 7 bases, leaving 14 bases between them. Written as DNA, the CDR3 is TGTGCCAGCAGTTCCAGCGGGCGTCTTAATGAGCAGTTCTTC. Translation gives CASSSSGRLNEQFF.

This clone was seen just once. The V call is TRBV6-5, the J call TRBJ1-1; unclear D gene. This CDR3 comprises 14 residues. CDR1 MNHEY and CDR2 SVGAGI come from the germline V gene. The V gene lost 3 bases and the J gene lost 0 bases, with 8 bases spanning the gap. The CDR3 DNA is TGTGCCAGCAGTTATAGTCCCGTGAACACTGAAGCTTTCTTT. This encodes CASSYSPVNTEAFF.

This rearrangement joins TRBV15 to TRBJ1-3; D is undetermined. The CDR3 sequence is 13 residues long. The ends were cut back, 5 bases at V and 0 bases at J, with 5 bases in the middle. Germline-derived CDR1 and CDR2 are LNHNV and YYDKDF (reference sequence). The CDR3 protein is CATSFSSGNTIYF. CDR3 DNA sequence: TGTGCCACCAGCTTCAGCTCTGGAAACACCATATATTTT.

The DNA of the CDR3 is TGTGCCAGCAGTAGACCGGGACTAGCTAATGAGCAGTTCTTC. It encodes CASSRPGLANEQFF. This chain connects TRBV6-5 to TRBJ2-1; 9 bases map to TRBD2. The CDR3 is made up of 14 amino acids. In germline, CDR1 is MNHEY, CDR2 SVGAGI. V gave up 5 bases and J gave up 7 bases; unmatched junction bases: 6.

The J gene is TRBJ2-2, the V gene TRBV10-3; weak D call: TRBD2 (5 bases). The CDR3 runs to 15 residues. V shed 6 bases and J shed 5 bases, with 16 bases lying between them. Germline V CDR1 and CDR2: ENHRY, SYGVKD. The CDR3 protein is CAISLRELGTGELFF. DNA of the CDR3: TGTGCCATCAGCTTGAGGGAGTTAGGGACCGGGGAGCTGTTTTTT.

The V gene is TRBV2, the J gene TRBJ2-7; 10 bases are shared with TRBD1. The CDR3 totals 15 residues. Trimming cost V 4 bases and J 0 bases; bases outside gene matches: 3. Per the germline V gene, CDR1 is SNHLY and CDR2 is FYNNEI. Written as DNA, the CDR3 is TGTGCCAGCAGTGGACAGGGGGCCAACTCCTACGAGCAGTACTTC. Amino acids: CASSGQGANSYEQYF. Full variable domain (rest looked up from reference TRBV2 and TRBJ2-7): EPEVTQTPSHQVTQMGQEVILRCVPISNHLYFYWYRQILGQKVEFLVSFYNNEISEKSEIFDDQFSVERPDGSNFTLKIRSTKLEDSAMYFCASSGQGANSYEQYFGPGTRLTVT.

The V call is TRBV30, the J call TRBJ1-1; unclear D gene. The CDR3 extends over 12 amino acids. V lost 2 bases, J lost 1 base, and 5 bases lay in between. The V gene's germline CDR1 is GTSNPN and CDR2 SVGIG (reference sequence). This chain's CDR3 is CAWSQANTEAFF. The CDR3 DNA follows: TGTGCCTGGAGTCAGGCGAACACTGAAGCTTTCTTT.

This clone appeared a single time. The V and J genes are TRBV11-3 and TRBJ2-2; 7 bases fit TRBD1. V lost 5 bases to trimming and J lost 4 bases; unmatched junction nucleotides: 13. This CDR3 is built from 17 residues. The germline gives CDR1 SGHNT, CDR2 YENEEA. In nucleotides, the CDR3 is TGTGCCAGCAGCCAGGGGGTTGGGCTAGCAAGCACCGGGGAGCTGTTTTTT. Encoded protein: CASSQGVGLASTGELFF.

Only a few counts were recorded for this clone. This chain's CDR3 is CASSIMAAGREKLFF. The CDR3 DNA is TGTGCCAGTAGTATAATGGCCGCGGGCCGTGAAAAACTGTTTTTT. The chain has TRBV19 and TRBJ1-4; D not certain. The CDR3 sequence is 15 residues long. Germline V gene sequence: CDR1 LNHDA, CDR2 SQIVND (reference sequence). V was cut by 2 bases and J by 7 bases, with 14 bases left in between.

The chain is built from TRBV7-9 and TRBJ1-2; D might be TRBD1 (6 bases). The CDR3 sequence is 14 residues long. Germline CDR1 reads SEHNR; CDR2 reads FQNEAQ (reference sequence). V was clipped by 2 bases and J by 8 bases, with 15 bases between them. The CDR3 DNA is TGTGCCAGCAGCTTATCCTTTTTCAGGGGCGGCTACACCTTC. Its protein is CASSLSFFRGGYTF.

The chain couples TRBV5-1 to TRBJ1-4; a possible D gene is TRBD1 (6 bases). The CDR3 spans 14 residues. V shed 5 bases and J shed 2 bases, with 10 bases lying between them. The germline V gene has CDR1 SGHRS and CDR2 YFSETQ. CDR3: CASSPDSTNEKLFF. CDR3 nucleotides: TGCGCCAGCAGTCCGGACAGTACTAATGAAAAACTGTTTTTT.

As to this clone: The sample has other DNA sequences that encode this CDR3 too. The rearrangement uses TRBV2 and TRBJ2-1; the D is unclear. With 6 bases removed from V and 3 bases from J, the gap between germline ends came to 3 bases. Germline values: CDR1 SNHLY, CDR2 FYNNEI. The length of the CDR3 is 11 residues. This chain's CDR3 is CASSSYNEQFF. DNA for the CDR3: TGTGCCAGCAGCAGCTACAATGAGCAGTTCTTC.

The count of this clone is one. This chain's CDR3 is CASSTGQGPNYGYTF. In DNA form, the CDR3 reads TGTGCCAGCAGCACGGGACAGGGACCTAACTATGGCTACACCTTC. The chain joins TRBV7-9 to TRBJ1-2, with 9 bases identical to TRBD1. The junction had 4 bases not matched to a gene; V was cut back by 5 bases and J by 0 bases. This CDR3 is built from 15 residues. Germline V gene data show CDR1 as SEHNR and CDR2 as FQNEAQ (reference sequence).

The V gene is TRBV5-6, the J gene TRBJ1-1; 7 bases are a match to TRBD1. Germline V gives CDR1 SGHDT, CDR2 YYEEEE. The CDR3 length is 15 residues. Losses at the gene ends were 1 base for V and 0 bases for J; bases not matched to a gene: 3. The CDR3, as DNA: TGTGCCAGCAGCTTGTTGGACAGGATGAACACTGAAGCTTTCTTT. The encoded protein is CASSLLDRMNTEAFF.

The chain recombines TRBV18 with TRBJ2-7, with TRBD2 identical over 11 bases. The CDR3 has 16 residues. Germline trimming cut 3 bases from V and 0 bases from J; bases unmatched to any gene: 4. CDR1 KGHSH and CDR2 LQKENI come from the germline V gene. The CDR3 sequence is CASSPGTSGYSYEQYF. The DNA of the CDR3 is TGTGCCAGCTCACCCGGGACTAGCGGTTACTCCTACGAGCAGTACTTC.

CDR3 DNA sequence: TGCGCCAGCAGTTCGGGACAGACTAACTATGGCTACACCTTC. It specifies CASSSGQTNYGYTF. V and J are TRBV23-1 and TRBJ1-2; 7 bases match TRBD1. TRBV23-1 is an ORF for which the function is uncertain. This CDR3 has 14 amino acids. V lost 5 bases, J lost 0 bases, and 3 bases stayed unmatched.

This clone was recorded many times. The chain couples TRBV2 to TRBJ2-2; 8 bases align to TRBD1. This CDR3 has 13 residues. Trimming at V came to 8 bases and at J to 9 bases, leaving 8 bases not matched to a gene. The germline V gene has CDR1 SNHLY and CDR2 FYNNEI. The CDR3: CASLGQANRELFF. The CDR3 nucleotides read TGTGCCAGCCTGGGACAGGCCAACCGGGAGCTGTTTTTT.

This clone was seen only once. Other DNA sequences within the sample encode an identical CDR3. This rearrangement joins TRBV5-1 to TRBJ1-5; TRBD1 aligns across 7 bases. V lost 0 bases and J lost 2; bases outside the gene matches: 2. This CDR3 contains 15 residues. CDR1 is SGHRS and CDR2 is YFSETQ in the germline V gene. The CDR3 sequence: CASSLGTGGNQPQHF. Here the CDR3 DNA reads TGCGCCAGCAGCTTGGGGACAGGCGGCAATCAGCCCCAGCATTTT.

The table lists this clone with a count of one. The chain joins TRBV28 to TRBJ1-1, with D possibly being TRBD1 (5 bases). The CDR3 runs 15 residues. The ends were cut back, 6 bases at V and 3 bases at J, with 17 bases in the middle. CDR1 MDHEN and CDR2 SYDVKM come from the germline V gene. The CDR3 is CASSPAGGGDTEAFF. CDR3 in DNA: TGTGCCAGCAGCCCCGCTGGTGGAGGGGACACTGAAGCTTTCTTT.

The chain couples TRBV5-1 to TRBJ2-3; 7 bases fit TRBD2. The CDR3 has 16 residues. The ends lost 3 bases at V and 0 bases at J; junction bases unmatched: 7. CDR1 is SGHRS and CDR2 is YFSETQ in the germline V gene. CDR3 in DNA: TGCGCCAGCAGCTGGGGGGGTAGCGGTAGCACAGATACGCAGTATTTT. Its protein product is CASSWGGSGSTDTQYF.